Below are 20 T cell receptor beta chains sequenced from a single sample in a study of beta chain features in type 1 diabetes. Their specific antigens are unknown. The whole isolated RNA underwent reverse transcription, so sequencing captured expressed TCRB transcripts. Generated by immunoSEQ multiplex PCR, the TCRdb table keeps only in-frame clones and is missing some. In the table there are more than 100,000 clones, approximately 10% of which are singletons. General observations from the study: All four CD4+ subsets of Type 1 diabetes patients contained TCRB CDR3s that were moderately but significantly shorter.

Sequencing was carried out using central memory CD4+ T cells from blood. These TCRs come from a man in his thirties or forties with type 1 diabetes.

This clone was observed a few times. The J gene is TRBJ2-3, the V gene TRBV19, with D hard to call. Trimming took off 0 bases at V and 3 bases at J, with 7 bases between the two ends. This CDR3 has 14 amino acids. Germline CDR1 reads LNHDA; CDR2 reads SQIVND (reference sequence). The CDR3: CASSIDPSTDTQYF. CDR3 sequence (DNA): TGTGCCAGTAGTATAGATCCCAGTACAGATACGCAGTATTTT.

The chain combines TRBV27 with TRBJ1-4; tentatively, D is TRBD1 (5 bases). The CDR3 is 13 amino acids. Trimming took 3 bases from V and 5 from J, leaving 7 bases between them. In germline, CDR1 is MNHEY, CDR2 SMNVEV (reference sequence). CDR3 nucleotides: TGTGCCAGCAGTTTGGGGGGAAATGAAAAACTGTTTTTT. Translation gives CASSLGGNEKLFF.

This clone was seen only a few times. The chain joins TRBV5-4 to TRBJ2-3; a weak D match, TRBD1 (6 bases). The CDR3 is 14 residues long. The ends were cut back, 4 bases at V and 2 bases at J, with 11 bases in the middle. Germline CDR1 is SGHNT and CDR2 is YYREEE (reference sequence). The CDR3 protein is CASSPGTLTDTQYF. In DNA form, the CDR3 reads TGTGCCAGCAGCCCGGGGACACTCACAGATACGCAGTATTTT. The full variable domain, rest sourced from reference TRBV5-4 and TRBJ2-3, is ETGVTQSPTHLIKTRGQQVTLRCSSQSGHNTVSWYQQALGQGPQFIFQYYREEENGRGNFPPRFSGLQFPNYSSELNVNALELDDSALYLCASSPGTLTDTQYFGPGTRLTVL.

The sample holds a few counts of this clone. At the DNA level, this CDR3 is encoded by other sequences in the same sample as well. CDR3 in amino acids: CASRDTKETQYF. The DNA for the CDR3 is TGTGCCAGCAGGGACACTAAAGAGACCCAGTACTTC. The gene calls are TRBV2 and TRBJ2-5, with a weak D call TRBD1 (5 bases). Germline CDR1 and CDR2: SNHLY and FYNNEI. This CDR3 is 12 amino acids long. The V end was cut by 6 bases, the J end by 3 bases, with 8 bases between.

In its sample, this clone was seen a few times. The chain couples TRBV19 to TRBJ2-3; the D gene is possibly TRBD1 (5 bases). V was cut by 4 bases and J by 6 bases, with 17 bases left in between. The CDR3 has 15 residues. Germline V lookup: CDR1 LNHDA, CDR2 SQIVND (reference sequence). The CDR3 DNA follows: TGTGCCAGTAGTAGAGCAGGCACAGGATCCGATACGCAGTATTTT. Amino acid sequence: CASSRAGTGSDTQYF.

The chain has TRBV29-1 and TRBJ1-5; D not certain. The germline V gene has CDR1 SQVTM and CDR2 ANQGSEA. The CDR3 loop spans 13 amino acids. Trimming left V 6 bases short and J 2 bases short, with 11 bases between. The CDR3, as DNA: TGCAGCGTACGGGGTTATGGCAATCAGCCCCAGCATTTT. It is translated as CSVRGYGNQPQHF. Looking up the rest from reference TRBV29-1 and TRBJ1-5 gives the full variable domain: SAVISQKPSRDICQRGTSLTIQCQVDSQVTMMFWYRQQPGQSLTLIATANQGSEATYESGFVIDKFPISRPNLTFSTLTVSNMSPEDSSIYLCSVRGYGNQPQHFGDGTRLSIL.

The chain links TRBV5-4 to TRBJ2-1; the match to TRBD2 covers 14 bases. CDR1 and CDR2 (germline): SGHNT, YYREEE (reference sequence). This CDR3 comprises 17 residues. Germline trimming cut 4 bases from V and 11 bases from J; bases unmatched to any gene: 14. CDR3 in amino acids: CASSPGTSGGPSSQQFF. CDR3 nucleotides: TGTGCCAGCAGCCCCGGGACTAGCGGGGGCCCTTCTTCGCAGCAGTTCTTC.

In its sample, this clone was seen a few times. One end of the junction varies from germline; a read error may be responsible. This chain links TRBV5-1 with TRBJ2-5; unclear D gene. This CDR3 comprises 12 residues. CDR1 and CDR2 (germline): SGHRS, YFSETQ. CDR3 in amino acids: CASSLVMESQYF. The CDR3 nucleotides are TGTGCCAGCAGCTTGGTAATGGAGAGCCAGTACTTC.

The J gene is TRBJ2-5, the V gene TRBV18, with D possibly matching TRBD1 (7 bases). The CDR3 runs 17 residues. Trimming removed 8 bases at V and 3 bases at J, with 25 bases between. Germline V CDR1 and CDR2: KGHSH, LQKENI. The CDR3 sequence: CASNPHQGGPGKETQYF. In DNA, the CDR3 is TGTGCCAGCAACCCCCATCAGGGGGGTCCTGGTAAAGAGACCCAGTACTTC.

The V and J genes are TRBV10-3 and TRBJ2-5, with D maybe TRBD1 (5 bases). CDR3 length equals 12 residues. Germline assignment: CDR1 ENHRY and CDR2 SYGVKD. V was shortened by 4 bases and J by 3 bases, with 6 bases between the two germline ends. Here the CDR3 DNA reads TGTGCCATCAGTGGCAGGGAAGAGACCCAGTACTTC. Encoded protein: CAISGREETQYF.

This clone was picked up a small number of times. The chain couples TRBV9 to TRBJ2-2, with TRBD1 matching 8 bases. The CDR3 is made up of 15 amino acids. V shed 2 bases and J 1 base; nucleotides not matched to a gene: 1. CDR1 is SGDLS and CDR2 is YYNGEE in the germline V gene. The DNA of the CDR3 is TGTGCCAGCAGCGTTGGACAGGGGAACACCGGGGAGCTGTTTTTT. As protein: CASSVGQGNTGELFF. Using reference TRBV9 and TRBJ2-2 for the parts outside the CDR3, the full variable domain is DSGVTQTPKHLITATGQRVTLRCSPRSGDLSVYWYQQSLDQGLQFLIQYYNGEERAKGNILERFSAQQFPDLHSELNLSSLELGDSALYFCASSVGQGNTGELFFGEGSRLTVL.

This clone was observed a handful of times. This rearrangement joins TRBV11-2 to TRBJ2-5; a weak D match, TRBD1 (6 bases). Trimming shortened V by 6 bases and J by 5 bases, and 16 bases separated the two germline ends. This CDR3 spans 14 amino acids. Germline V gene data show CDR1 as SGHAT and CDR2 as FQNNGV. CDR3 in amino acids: CASSKGAGVETQYF. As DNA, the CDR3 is TGTGCCAGCAGTAAAGGGGCAGGGGTCGAGACCCAGTACTTC.

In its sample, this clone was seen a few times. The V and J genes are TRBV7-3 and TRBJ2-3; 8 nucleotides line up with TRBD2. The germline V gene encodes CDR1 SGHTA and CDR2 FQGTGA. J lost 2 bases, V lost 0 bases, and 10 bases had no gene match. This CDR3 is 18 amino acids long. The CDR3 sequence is CASSLTRPGLVHTDTQYF. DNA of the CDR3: TGTGCCAGCAGCTTAACTAGACCGGGACTAGTCCACACAGATACGCAGTATTTT.

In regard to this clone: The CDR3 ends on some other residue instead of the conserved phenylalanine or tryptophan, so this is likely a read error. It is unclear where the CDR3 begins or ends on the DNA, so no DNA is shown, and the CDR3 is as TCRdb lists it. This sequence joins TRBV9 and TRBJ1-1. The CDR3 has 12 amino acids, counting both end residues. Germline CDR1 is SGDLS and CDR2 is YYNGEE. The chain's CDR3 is CASSVVGGSLSL.

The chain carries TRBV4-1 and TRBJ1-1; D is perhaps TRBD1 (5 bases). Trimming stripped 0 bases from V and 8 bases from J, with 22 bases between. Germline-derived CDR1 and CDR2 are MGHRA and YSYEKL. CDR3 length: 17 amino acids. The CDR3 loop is CASSQEGGVGDHPEAFF. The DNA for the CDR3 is TGCGCCAGCAGCCAAGAGGGGGGAGTAGGGGATCACCCAGAAGCTTTCTTT.

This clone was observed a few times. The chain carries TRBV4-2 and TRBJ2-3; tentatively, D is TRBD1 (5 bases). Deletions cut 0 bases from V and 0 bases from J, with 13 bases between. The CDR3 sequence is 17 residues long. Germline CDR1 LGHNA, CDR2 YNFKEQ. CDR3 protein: CASSQDSAGISTDTQYF. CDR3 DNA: TGTGCCAGCAGCCAAGATTCCGCAGGGATCAGCACAGATACGCAGTATTTT.

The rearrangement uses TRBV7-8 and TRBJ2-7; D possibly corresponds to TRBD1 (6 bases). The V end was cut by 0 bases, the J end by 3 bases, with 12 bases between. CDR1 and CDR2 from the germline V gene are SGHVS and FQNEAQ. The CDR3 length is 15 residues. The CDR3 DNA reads TGTGCCAGCAGCTTAGCGTCGGACAGTTTCTACGAGCAGTACTTC. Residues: CASSLASDSFYEQYF.

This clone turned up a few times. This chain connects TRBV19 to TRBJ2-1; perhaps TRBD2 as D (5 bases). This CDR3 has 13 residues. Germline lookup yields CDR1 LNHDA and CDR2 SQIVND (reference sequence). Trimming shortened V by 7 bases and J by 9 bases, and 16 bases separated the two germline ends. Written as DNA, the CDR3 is TGTGCCAGTACTCTTCGAGGGTACGGTGAGCAGTTCTTC. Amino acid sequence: CASTLRGYGEQFF.

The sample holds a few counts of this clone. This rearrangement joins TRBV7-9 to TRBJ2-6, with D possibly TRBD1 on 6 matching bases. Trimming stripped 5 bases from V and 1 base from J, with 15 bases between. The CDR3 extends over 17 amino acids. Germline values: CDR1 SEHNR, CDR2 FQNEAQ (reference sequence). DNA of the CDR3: TGTGCCAGCAGCGCCAGGGGTAGGGGATCTGGGGCCAACGTCCTGACTTTC. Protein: CASSARGRGSGANVLTF.

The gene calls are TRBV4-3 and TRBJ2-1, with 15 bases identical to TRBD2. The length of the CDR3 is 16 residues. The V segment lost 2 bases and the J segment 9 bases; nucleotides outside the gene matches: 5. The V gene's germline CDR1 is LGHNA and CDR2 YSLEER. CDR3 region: CASSQPGLAGGLEQFF. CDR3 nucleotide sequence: TGCGCCAGCAGCCAACCCGGACTAGCGGGGGGGCTTGAGCAGTTCTTC.